This section outlines one T cell receptor beta chain sequence together with its context. As yet, its antigen is unknown. Sequencing was performed with immunoSEQ multiplex PCR; in TCRdb, only in-frame clones are kept and a portion is missing. The data hold fewer than 8,000 clones, with about 97% observed a single time. The time point was: recipient sample about 28 days before transplant, after cytoreduction. The sample comes from a study of T cell clonotyping in hematopoietic cell transplantation. Study as a whole: Recipient samples before transplant were obtained post-cytoreduction. Study-level points and caveats: Few recipient clonotypes overlapped donors; over 97% were de novo at given depth.

CDR1 is LGHNA, CDR2 YNFKEQ, per germline. The CDR3 length is 17 residues. J was trimmed by 6 bases and V by 1 base; bases with no gene match: 7. The sequence derives from a man in his 70s with acute myeloid leukemia. Some clones in this sample may be carry-over from other donors' samples. Sequences were derived from peripheral blood mononuclear cells, sampled before stem cell transplant. J is TRBJ2-2 and V is TRBV4-2; 11 nucleotides line up with TRBD2. The CDR3 loop reads CASSQVRTSGGSGELFF. The CDR3 DNA follows: TGTGCCAGCAGCCAAGTTCGAACTAGCGGGGGCTCCGGGGAGCTGTTTTTT.